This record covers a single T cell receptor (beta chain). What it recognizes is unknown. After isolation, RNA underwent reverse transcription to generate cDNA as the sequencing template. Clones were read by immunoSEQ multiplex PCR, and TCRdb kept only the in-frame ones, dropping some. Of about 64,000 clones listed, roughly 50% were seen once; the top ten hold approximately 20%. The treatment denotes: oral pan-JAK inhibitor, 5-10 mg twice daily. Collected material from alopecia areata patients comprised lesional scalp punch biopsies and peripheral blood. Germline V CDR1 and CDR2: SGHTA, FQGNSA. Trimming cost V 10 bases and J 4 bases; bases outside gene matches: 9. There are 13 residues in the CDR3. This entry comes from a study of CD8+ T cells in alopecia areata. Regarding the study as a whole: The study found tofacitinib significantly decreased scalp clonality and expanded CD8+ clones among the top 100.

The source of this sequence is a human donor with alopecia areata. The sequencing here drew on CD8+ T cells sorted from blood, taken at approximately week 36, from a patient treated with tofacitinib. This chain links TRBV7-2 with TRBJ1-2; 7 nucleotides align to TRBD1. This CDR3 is CATLTGKSYGYTF. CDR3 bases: TGTGCCACCCTGACAGGGAAGAGCTATGGCTACACCTTC.